This is a list of T cell receptor beta chains from one sample in a study of T-cell memory formation after mild COVID-19. MiXCR, applied by TCRdb to the 5' RACE reads, yields one record per CDR3 protein. The sample lists 180,000 or so distinct CDR3 sequences, roughly 12% occurring once. What was sequenced was PBMCs or a T cell subset sorted from them (not recorded which). All receptors come from a man aged 18 to 30 who had mild COVID-19 (a few samples of this study predate the infection). Cell type and time point are not known. Each CDR3 is given with its conserved first and last residue. Each record gives: J gene, clone size, V gene, D gene, CDR3 DNA, CDR3 protein. The D gene is left open where the match is weak. The size field is filled for only some rows; it gives once, few, many or a size class.

>TRBJ2-7|few|TRBV6-5|.
TGTGCCAGCAGTACGACCCGGTTGGAGCAGTACTTC
CASSTTRLEQYF
>TRBJ1-1|.|TRBV12-3/TRBV12-4|.
TGTGCCAGCAGCAAGACAGCTATGAACACTGAAGCTTTCTTT
CASSKTAMNTEAFF
>TRBJ1-2|.|TRBV27|TRBD1
TGTGCCAGCAGGCCGGGACAGGGGATGGGAGGCTACACCTTC
CASRPGQGMGGYTF
>TRBJ1-6|many|TRBV5-1|.
TGCGCCAGCAGCACCCTCCTAGATTCACCCCTCCACTTT
CASSTLLDSPLHF
>TRBJ1-5|once|TRBV6-2/TRBV6-3|.
TGTGCCAGCAGTTACTCATTTCACGGGCAGGTTGGGCAGCCCCAGCATTTT
CASSYSFHGQVGQPQHF
>TRBJ2-3|.|TRBV6-6|.
TGTGCCAGCAGTTACCGGACTTTGGGCACAGATACGCAGTATTTT
CASSYRTLGTDTQYF
>TRBJ1-4|few|TRBV28|.
TGTGCCACCCAAGAGGGGGGAAATGAAAAACTGTTTTTT
CATQEGGNEKLFF
>TRBJ1-6|few|TRBV7-2|.
TGTGCCAGCAGCTTAGAGGCAGGGCTGGATAATTCACCCCTCCACTTT
CASSLEAGLDNSPLHF
>TRBJ2-5|few|TRBV20-1|.
TGCAGTGCTAGCGGTCTCGAACTGGAGACCCAGTACTTC
CSASGLELETQYF
>TRBJ2-2|many|TRBV9|.
TGTGCCAGCAGCGTAGAGAACACCGGGGAGCTGTTTTTT
CASSVENTGELFF
>TRBJ2-3|.|TRBV6-1|.
TGTGCCAGCAGTGGTAGCGGCTACACAGATACGCAGTATTTT
CASSGSGYTDTQYF
>TRBJ2-1|few|TRBV9|.
TGTGCCAGCAGCGTAGGCTGGGGCCAGGCGAATGAGCAGTTCTTC
CASSVGWGQANEQFF
>TRBJ1-3|.|TRBV6-2/TRBV6-3|TRBD1
TGTGCCAGCAGCAAAACAGGGGGCGTTGGAAACACCATATATTTT
CASSKTGGVGNTIYF
>TRBJ1-2|few|TRBV7-2|TRBD1
TGTGCCAGCAGCTTAGAGGGGCAGGGGGCCGTTCCGTATGGCTACACCTTC
CASSLEGQGAVPYGYTF
>TRBJ2-2|.|TRBV12-3/TRBV12-4|.
TGTGCCAGCAGGGTGGGCGGGGAGCTGTTTTTT
CASRVGGELFF
>TRBJ1-2|many|TRBV4-2|.
TGTGCCAGCAGCCAAGCAGGCTCCTATGGCTACACCTTC
CASSQAGSYGYTF
>TRBJ1-2|.|TRBV7-9|TRBD1
TGTGCCAGCAGCTTCAACAGGGGGGGGAACTATGGCTACACCTTC
CASSFNRGGNYGYTF
>TRBJ1-5|many|TRBV6-6|TRBD1
TGTGCCAGCACCCTCCAGGGGGGGGGCAATCAGCCCCAGCATTTT
CASTLQGGGNQPQHF
>TRBJ1-6|.|TRBV12-3/TRBV12-4|.
TGTGCCAGCAGTTTGGGGTCCTATAATTCACCCCTCCACTTT
CASSLGSYNSPLHF
>TRBJ2-5|few|TRBV5-4|TRBD1
TGTGCCAGCAGCTCACAGGGGGCGGTGGAGACCCAGTACTTC
CASSSQGAVETQYF
>TRBJ1-5|.|TRBV4-1|.
TGCGCCAGCAGCCAAGATATGACCGATAATCAGCCCCAGCATTTT
CASSQDMTDNQPQHF
>TRBJ2-7|.|TRBV6-2/TRBV6-3|TRBD2
TGTGCCAGCAGGGGGGGGAGACCACCCTACGAGCAGTACTTC
CASRGGRPPYEQYF
>TRBJ1-2|.|TRBV5-6|.
TGTGCCAGCAGCTTGGAACCGGACAGCGGTAGCTATGGCTACACCTTC
CASSLEPDSGSYGYTF
>TRBJ2-1|.|TRBV11-2|.
TGTGCCAGCAGCCCAGGTTTCTCCTACAATGAGCAGTTCTTC
CASSPGFSYNEQFF
>TRBJ1-1|.|TRBV6-1|.
TGTGCCAGCAGTGAAAGCAGGGGAAACACTGAAGCTTTCTTT
CASSESRGNTEAFF
>TRBJ2-7|.|TRBV29-1|TRBD1
TGCAGCGTTCTGGACAGGGCCTCCTACGAGCAGTACTTC
CSVLDRASYEQYF
>TRBJ2-3|many|TRBV7-3|TRBD1
TGTGCCAGCAGCTCTTCCGGGACAGGGCCAGATACGCAGTATTTT
CASSSSGTGPDTQYF
>TRBJ2-1|many|TRBV9|.
TGTGCCAGCGGGAGGGGGTACAATGAGCAGTTCTTC
CASGRGYNEQFF
>TRBJ2-1|many|TRBV2|TRBD1
TGTGCCAGCAGACCCCGGGACAGGGGGAACAATGAGCAGTTCTTC
CASRPRDRGNNEQFF
>TRBJ2-7|few|TRBV6-2/TRBV6-3|.
TGTGCCAGCAGTTACCCCCGTCCCGACAGAATGCACAACGAGCAGTACTTC
CASSYPRPDRMHNEQYF
>TRBJ2-5|many|TRBV7-2|TRBD2
TGTGCCAGCAGTCGGCTAGCGGCCGACCAAGAGACCCAGTACTTC
CASSRLAADQETQYF
>TRBJ2-3|.|TRBV20-1|.
TGCAGTGCTAGTGATTTGGACCGCACAGATACGCAGTATTTT
CSASDLDRTDTQYF
>TRBJ1-5|many|TRBV5-1|TRBD1
TGCGCCAGCAGCTTGATGGCAGGGGGAGGTCAGCCCCAGCATTTT
CASSLMAGGGQPQHF
>TRBJ2-7|.|TRBV5-1|TRBD2
TGCGCCAGCAGCCCTCAACCGACTAGCGGGGGGGATGCCACCTACGAGCAGTACTTC
CASSPQPTSGGDATYEQYF
>TRBJ2-5|few|TRBV4-3|.
TGCGCCAGCAGCCTGGCCGGGGCCCCGCAGACCCAGTACTTC
CASSLAGAPQTQYF
>TRBJ1-1|.|TRBV7-2|.
TGTGCCAGCAGCTTAGTGCCGGAGGTCAACACTGAAGCTTTCTTT
CASSLVPEVNTEAFF
>TRBJ1-2|few|TRBV5-1|TRBD1
TGCGCCAGCAGACCCGGGACAGGGAACTATGGCTACACCTTC
CASRPGTGNYGYTF
>TRBJ1-5|.|TRBV7-9|.
TGTGCCAGCAGCTCGAAGACAGAGAATCAGCCCCAGCATTTT
CASSSKTENQPQHF
>TRBJ2-2|.|TRBV2|.
TGTGCCAGCAGTGCCACCACGGGGGTCACCGGGGAGCTGTTTTTT
CASSATTGVTGELFF
>TRBJ2-2|many|TRBV7-9|TRBD1
TGTGCCTGCGACAGGGGGAGCGCCGGGGAGCTGTTTTTT
CACDRGSAGELFF
>TRBJ2-1|few|TRBV20-1|.
TGCAGTGCTAGAGATCCCGGGGGGCCCGGCGAGCAGTTCTTC
CSARDPGGPGEQFF
>TRBJ1-6|.|TRBV7-9|.
TGTGCCAGCAGCTTACCGGATTCACCCCTCCACTTT
CASSLPDSPLHF
>TRBJ2-7|few|TRBV12-3/TRBV12-4|.
TGTGCCAGCAGTTCTCGCTTGGAAGTAGTCGGCGAGCAGTACTTC
CASSSRLEVVGEQYF
>TRBJ1-2|few|TRBV29-1|.
TGCAGCGTTGACAGGGCCACCTATGGCTACACCTTC
CSVDRATYGYTF
>TRBJ1-2|few|TRBV10-3|.
TGTGCCATCAGTGGGTACAGGTCCGGCTATGGCTACACCTTC
CAISGYRSGYGYTF
>TRBJ1-4|many|TRBV6-6|TRBD1
TGTGCCAGCAGTTCTGACAGGGTGGGGGAAAAACTGTTTTTT
CASSSDRVGEKLFF
>TRBJ2-3|many|TRBV20-1|.
TGCAGTGCTAGAGAGGTTAGCGACACAGATACGCAGTATTTT
CSAREVSDTDTQYF
>TRBJ1-5|once|TRBV20-1|.
TGCAGTGCTAGTGCCCTGTATAGCAATCAGCCCCAGCATTTT
CSASALYSNQPQHF
>TRBJ2-5|few|TRBV11-1|.
TGTGCCAGCAGGGGCAGGCCCCAAGAGACCCAGTACTTC
CASRGRPQETQYF
>TRBJ2-3|.|TRBV7-9|.
TGTGCCAGCAGCCCTGGGGGGTTGGATACGCAGTATTTT
CASSPGGLDTQYF
>TRBJ2-5|few|TRBV7-2|TRBD2
TGTGCCAGCAGCCGTCTAGCGGGGGGGCCAGGGTTCGAAGAGACCCAGTACTTC
CASSRLAGGPGFEETQYF